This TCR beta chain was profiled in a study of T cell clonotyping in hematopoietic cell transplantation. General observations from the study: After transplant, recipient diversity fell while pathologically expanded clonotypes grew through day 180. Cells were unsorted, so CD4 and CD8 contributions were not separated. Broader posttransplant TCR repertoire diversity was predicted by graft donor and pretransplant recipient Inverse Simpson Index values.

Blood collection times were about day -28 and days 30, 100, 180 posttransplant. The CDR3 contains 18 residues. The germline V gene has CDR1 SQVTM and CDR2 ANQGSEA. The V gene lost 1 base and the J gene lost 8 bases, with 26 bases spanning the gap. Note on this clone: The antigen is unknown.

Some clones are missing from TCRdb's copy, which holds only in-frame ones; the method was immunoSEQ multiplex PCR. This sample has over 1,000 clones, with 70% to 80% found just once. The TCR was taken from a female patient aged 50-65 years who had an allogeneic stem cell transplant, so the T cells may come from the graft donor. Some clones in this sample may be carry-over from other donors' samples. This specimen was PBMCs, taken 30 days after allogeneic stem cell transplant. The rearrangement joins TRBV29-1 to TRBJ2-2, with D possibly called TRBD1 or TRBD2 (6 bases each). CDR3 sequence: CSVEVGGFEGGKAGELFF. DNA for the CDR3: TGCAGCGTTGAAGTAGGGGGTTTCGAGGGGGGAAAAGCGGGGGAGCTGTTTTTT.